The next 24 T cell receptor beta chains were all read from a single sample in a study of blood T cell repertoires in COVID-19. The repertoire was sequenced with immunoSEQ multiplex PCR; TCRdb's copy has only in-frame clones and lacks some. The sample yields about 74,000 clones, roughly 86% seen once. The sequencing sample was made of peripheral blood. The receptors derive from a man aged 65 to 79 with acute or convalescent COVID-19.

The CDR3 DNA follows: TGTGCCTGGGGGCGTCTAGCGGGAGGTTTTAAGGAGACCCAGTACTTC. Translated: CAWGRLAGGFKETQYF. This chain uses TRBV30 with TRBJ2-5; 11 nucleotides line up with TRBD2. CDR1 is GTSNPN and CDR2 is SVGIG in the germline V gene (reference sequence). V trimming: 5 bases; J trimming: 5 bases; junction bases outside the gene matches: 13. The CDR3 has 16 residues.

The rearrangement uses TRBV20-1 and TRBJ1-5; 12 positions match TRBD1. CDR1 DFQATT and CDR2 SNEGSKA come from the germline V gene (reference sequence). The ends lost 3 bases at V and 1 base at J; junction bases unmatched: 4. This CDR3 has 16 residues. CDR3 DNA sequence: TGCAGTGCTAGTGTGGGACAGGGGGCGAGCAATCAGCCCCAGCATTTT. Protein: CSASVGQGASNQPQHF.

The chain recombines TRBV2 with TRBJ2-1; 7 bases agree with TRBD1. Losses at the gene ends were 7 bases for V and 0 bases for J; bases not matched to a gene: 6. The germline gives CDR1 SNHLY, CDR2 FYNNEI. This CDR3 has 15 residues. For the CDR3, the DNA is TGTGCCAGCAAAATACAGGGGAGCTCCTACAATGAGCAGTTCTTC. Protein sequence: CASKIQGSSYNEQFF. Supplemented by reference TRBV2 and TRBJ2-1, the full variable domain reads EPEVTQTPSHQVTQMGQEVILRCVPISNHLYFYWYRQILGQKVEFLVSFYNNEISEKSEIFDDQFSVERPDGSNFTLKIRSTKLEDSAMYFCASKIQGSSYNEQFFGPGTRLTVL.

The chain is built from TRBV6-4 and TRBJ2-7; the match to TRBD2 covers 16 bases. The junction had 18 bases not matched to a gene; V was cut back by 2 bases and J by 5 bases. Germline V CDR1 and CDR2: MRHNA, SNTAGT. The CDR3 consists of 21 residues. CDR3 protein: CASSDMRKLGTSGRGPHEQYF. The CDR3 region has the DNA TGTGCCAGCAGTGACATGAGGAAGTTGGGGACTAGCGGGAGGGGTCCCCACGAGCAGTACTTC.

CDR3 in DNA: TGTGCCAGTAGTATACAGGGGGCTGTCACCGGGGAGCTGTTTTTT. As protein: CASSIQGAVTGELFF. The chain employs TRBV19 and TRBJ2-2; 8 bases are shared with TRBD1. CDR3 length: 15 residues. V gave up 2 bases and J gave up 4 bases; unmatched junction bases: 3. Germline CDR1 is LNHDA and CDR2 is SQIVND (reference sequence).

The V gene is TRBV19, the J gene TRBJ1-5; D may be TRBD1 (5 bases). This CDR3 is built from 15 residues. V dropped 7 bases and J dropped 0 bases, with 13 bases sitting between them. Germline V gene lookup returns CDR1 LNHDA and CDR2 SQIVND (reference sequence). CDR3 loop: CASTPGQLSNQPQHF. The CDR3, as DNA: TGTGCCAGTACCCCCGGACAACTTAGCAATCAGCCCCAGCATTTT.

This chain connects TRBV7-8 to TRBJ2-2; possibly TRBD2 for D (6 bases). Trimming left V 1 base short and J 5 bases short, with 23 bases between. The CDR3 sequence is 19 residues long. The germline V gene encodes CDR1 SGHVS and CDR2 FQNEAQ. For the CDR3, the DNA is TGTGCCAGCAGCTTAGGTGTCACGGCCGGAGGGCCCCGGACCGGGGAGCTGTTTTTT. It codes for CASSLGVTAGGPRTGELFF. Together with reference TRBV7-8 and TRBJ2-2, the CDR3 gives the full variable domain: GAGVSQSPRYKVAKRGQDVALRCDPISGHVSLFWYQQALGQGPEFLTYFQNEAQLDKSGLPSDRFFAERPEGSVSTLKIQRTQQEDSAVYLCASSLGVTAGGPRTGELFFGEGSRLTVL.

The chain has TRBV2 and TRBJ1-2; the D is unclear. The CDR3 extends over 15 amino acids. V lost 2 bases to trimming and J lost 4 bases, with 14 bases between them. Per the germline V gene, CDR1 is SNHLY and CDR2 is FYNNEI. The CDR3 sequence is CASSERRVLGYGYTF. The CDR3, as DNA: TGTGCCAGCAGTGAAAGGAGGGTCTTGGGCTATGGCTACACCTTC.

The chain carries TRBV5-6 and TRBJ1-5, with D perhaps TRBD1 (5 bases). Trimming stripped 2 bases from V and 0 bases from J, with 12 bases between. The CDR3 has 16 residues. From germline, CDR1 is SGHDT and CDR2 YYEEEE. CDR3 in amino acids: CASSLGHQNSNQPQHF. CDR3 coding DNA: TGTGCCAGCAGCTTAGGACACCAGAATAGCAATCAGCCCCAGCATTTT.

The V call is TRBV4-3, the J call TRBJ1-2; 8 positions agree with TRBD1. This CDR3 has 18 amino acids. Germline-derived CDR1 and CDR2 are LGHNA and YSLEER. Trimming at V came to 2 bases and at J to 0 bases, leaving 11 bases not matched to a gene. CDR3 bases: TGCGCCAGCAGCCAACTTCCCCTGACAGGGGCAGCTAACTATGGCTACACCTTC. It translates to CASSQLPLTGAANYGYTF.

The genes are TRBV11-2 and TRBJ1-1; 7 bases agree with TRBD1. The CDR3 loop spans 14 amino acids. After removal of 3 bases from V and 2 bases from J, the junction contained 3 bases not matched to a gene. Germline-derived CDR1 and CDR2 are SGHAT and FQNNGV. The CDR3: CASSLTGRNTEAFF. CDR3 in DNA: TGTGCCAGCAGCTTGACAGGGCGAAACACTGAAGCTTTCTTT.

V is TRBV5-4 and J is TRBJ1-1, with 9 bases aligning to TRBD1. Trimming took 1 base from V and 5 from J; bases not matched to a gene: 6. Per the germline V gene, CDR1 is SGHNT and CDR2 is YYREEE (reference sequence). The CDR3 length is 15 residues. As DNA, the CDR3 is TGTGCCAGCAGCTTGCCCGGGACAGGGCTTACTGAAGCTTTCTTT. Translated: CASSLPGTGLTEAFF.

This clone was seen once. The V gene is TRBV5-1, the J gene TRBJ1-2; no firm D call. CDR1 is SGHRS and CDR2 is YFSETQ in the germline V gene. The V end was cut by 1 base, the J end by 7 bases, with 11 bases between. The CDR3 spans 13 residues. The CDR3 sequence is CASSLSGLGGYTF. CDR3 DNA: TGCGCCAGCAGCTTGTCCGGACTCGGTGGCTACACCTTC.

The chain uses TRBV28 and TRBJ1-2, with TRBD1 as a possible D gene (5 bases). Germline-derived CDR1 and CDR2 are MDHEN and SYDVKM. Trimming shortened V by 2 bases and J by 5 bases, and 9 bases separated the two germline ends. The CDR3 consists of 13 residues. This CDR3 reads CASSLGAAYGYTF. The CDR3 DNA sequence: TGTGCCAGCAGTTTAGGGGCGGCGTATGGCTACACCTTC.

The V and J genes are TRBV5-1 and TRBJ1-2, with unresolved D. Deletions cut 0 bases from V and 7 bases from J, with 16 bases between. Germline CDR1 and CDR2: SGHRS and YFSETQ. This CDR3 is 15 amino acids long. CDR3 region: CASSLDGRKGAGYTF. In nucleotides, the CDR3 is TGCGCCAGCAGCTTGGATGGCAGGAAAGGTGCTGGCTACACCTTC. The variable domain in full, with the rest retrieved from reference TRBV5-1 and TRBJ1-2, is KAGVTQTPRYLIKTRGQQVTLSCSPISGHRSVSWYQQTPGQGLQFLFEYFSETQRNKGNFPGRFSGRQFSNSRSEMNVSTLELGDSALYLCASSLDGRKGAGYTFGSGTRLTVV.

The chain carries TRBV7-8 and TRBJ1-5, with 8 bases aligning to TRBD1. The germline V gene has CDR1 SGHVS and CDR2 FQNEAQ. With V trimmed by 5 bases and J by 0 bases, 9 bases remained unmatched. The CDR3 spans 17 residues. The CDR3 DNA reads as TGTGCCAGCAGCCCCCTTTCAGGGGGCAATAGCAATCAGCCCCAGCATTTT. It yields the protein CASSPLSGGNSNQPQHF. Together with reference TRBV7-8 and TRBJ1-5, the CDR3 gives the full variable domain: GAGVSQSPRYKVAKRGQDVALRCDPISGHVSLFWYQQALGQGPEFLTYFQNEAQLDKSGLPSDRFFAERPEGSVSTLKIQRTQQEDSAVYLCASSPLSGGNSNQPQHFGDGTRLSIL.

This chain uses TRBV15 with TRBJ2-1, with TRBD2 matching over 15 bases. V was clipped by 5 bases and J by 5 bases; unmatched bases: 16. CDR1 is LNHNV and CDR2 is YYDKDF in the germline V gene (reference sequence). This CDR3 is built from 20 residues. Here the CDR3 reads CATSRPRTSGGAGRDNEQFF. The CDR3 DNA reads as TGTGCCACCAGCCGACCCCGGACTAGCGGGGGGGCGGGACGAGACAATGAGCAGTTCTTC.

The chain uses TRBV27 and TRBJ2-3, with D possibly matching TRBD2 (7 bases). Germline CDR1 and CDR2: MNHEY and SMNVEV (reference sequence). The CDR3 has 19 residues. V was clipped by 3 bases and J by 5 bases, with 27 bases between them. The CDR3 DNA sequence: TGTGCCAGCAGTTTGAGGGGGAGGGGTTTCGTGACAAACTTAGATACGCAGTATTTT. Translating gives CASSLRGRGFVTNLDTQYF.

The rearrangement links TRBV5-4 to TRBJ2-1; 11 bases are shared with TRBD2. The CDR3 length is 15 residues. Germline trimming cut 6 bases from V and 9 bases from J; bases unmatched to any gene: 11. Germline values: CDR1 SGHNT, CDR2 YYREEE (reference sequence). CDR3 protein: CASTPVSGRAGEQFF. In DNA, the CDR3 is TGTGCCAGCACGCCTGTTAGCGGGAGGGCGGGTGAGCAGTTCTTC.

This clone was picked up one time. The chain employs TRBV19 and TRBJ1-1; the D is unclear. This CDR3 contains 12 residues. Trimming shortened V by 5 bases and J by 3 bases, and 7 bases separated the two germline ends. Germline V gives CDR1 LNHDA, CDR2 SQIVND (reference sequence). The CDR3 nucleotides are TGTGCCAGTAGTCGGGGATACACTGAAGCTTTCTTT. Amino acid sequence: CASSRGYTEAFF.

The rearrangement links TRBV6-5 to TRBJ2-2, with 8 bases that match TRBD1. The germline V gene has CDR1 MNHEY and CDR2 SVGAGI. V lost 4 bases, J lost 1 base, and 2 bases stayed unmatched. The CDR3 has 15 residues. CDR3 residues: CASSLQGVNTGELFF. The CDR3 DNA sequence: TGTGCCAGCAGTTTACAGGGGGTGAACACCGGGGAGCTGTTTTTT.

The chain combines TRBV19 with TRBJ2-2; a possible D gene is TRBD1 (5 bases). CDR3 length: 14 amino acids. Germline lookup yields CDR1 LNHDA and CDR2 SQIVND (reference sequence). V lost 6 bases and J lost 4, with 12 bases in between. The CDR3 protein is CASRPNGATGELFF. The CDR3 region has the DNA TGTGCCAGTAGACCGAATGGGGCCACCGGGGAGCTGTTTTTT.

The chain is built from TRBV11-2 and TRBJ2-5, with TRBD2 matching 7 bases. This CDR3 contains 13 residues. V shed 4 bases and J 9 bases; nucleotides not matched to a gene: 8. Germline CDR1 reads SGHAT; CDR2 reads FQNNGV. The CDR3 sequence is CASSSGLAEAQYF. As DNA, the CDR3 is TGTGCCAGCAGCTCGGGGCTAGCGGAGGCCCAGTACTTC. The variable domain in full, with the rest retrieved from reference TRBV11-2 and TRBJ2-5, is EAGVAQSPRYKIIEKRQSVAFWCNPISGHATLYWYQQILGQGPKLLIQFQNNGVVDDSQLPKDRFSAERLKGVDSTLKIQPAKLEDSAVYLCASSSGLAEAQYFGPGTRLLVL.

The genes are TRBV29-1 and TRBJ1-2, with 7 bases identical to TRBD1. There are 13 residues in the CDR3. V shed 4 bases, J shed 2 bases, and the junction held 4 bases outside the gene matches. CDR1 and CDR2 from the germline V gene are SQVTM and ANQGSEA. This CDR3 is CSVAAGQNYGYTF. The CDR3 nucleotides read TGCAGCGTTGCTGCGGGACAGAACTATGGCTACACCTTC.